The rows below give T cell receptor beta chains drawn from one sample of a study of blood T cell repertoires in COVID-19. The protocol was immunoSEQ multiplex PCR, while the TCRdb copy is restricted to in-frame clones and leaves out a portion. The data contain hundreds of thousands of clones, approximately 90% of them seen just once; the ten biggest clones take up roughly an eighth. The sequenced sample consisted of peripheral blood. The receptor source for this set is a woman aged 55-70 years with acute or convalescent COVID-19. The CDR3 runs from the conserved cysteine through the conserved F or W. Each record gives: clone size, V gene, D gene, J gene, CDR3 protein, CDR3 DNA. D genes are given only for firm matches. A clone size is listed for some rows: how often the clone was seen (once, few, many), or a class if it is expanded.

clone_size: -
v_call: TRBV4-1
d_call: TRBD2
j_call: TRBJ2-7
cdr3_aa: CASSQSLADYEQYF
cdr3_nt: TGCGCCAGCAGCCAAAGCCTAGCGGACTACGAGCAGTACTTC

clone_size: once
v_call: TRBV2
d_call: -
j_call: TRBJ1-2
cdr3_aa: CASSEPEISNYGYTF
cdr3_nt: TGTGCCAGCAGTGAACCGGAGATTAGTAACTATGGCTACACCTTC

clone_size: once
v_call: TRBV27
d_call: TRBD1
j_call: TRBJ2-7
cdr3_aa: CASSLSGTGLYEQYF
cdr3_nt: TGTGCCAGCAGTTTATCCGGGACAGGGCTTTACGAGCAGTACTTC

clone_size: once
v_call: TRBV7-2
d_call: TRBD2
j_call: TRBJ2-2
cdr3_aa: CASSHLRGGATGELFF
cdr3_nt: TGTGCCAGCAGTCACCTCCGCGGGGGGGCCACCGGGGAGCTGTTTTTT

clone_size: -
v_call: TRBV7-2
d_call: TRBD2
j_call: TRBJ2-1
cdr3_aa: CASSLASSGRAYNEQFF
cdr3_nt: TGTGCCAGCAGCCTCGCCTCTAGCGGGAGGGCCTACAATGAGCAGTTCTTC

clone_size: -
v_call: TRBV6-2/TRBV6-3
d_call: -
j_call: TRBJ1-5
cdr3_aa: CASSYGGFNQPQHF
cdr3_nt: TGTGCCAGCAGTTACGGGGGGTTCAATCAGCCCCAGCATTTT

clone_size: -
v_call: TRBV2
d_call: -
j_call: TRBJ2-1
cdr3_aa: CASKQSGHEQFF
cdr3_nt: TGTGCCAGCAAGCAGTCAGGCCATGAGCAGTTCTTC

clone_size: once
v_call: TRBV2
d_call: TRBD1
j_call: TRBJ2-7
cdr3_aa: CASNLGVQGAIGEQYF
cdr3_nt: TGTGCCAGCAACCTTGGGGTCCAGGGGGCGATAGGCGAGCAGTACTTC

clone_size: -
v_call: TRBV12-3/TRBV12-4
d_call: -
j_call: TRBJ1-1
cdr3_aa: CASSFQDRGAFF
cdr3_nt: TGTGCCAGCAGTTTTCAGGATAGGGGAGCTTTCTTT

clone_size: -
v_call: TRBV7-2
d_call: -
j_call: TRBJ1-6
cdr3_aa: CASSLLGIPLHF
cdr3_nt: TGTGCCAGCAGCTTATTGGGCATCCCCCTCCACTTT

clone_size: -
v_call: TRBV19
d_call: TRBD1
j_call: TRBJ1-2
cdr3_aa: CASRAGTGLYGYTF
cdr3_nt: TGTGCCAGTAGAGCCGGGACAGGGCTCTATGGCTACACCTTC

clone_size: -
v_call: TRBV3-1/TRBV3-2
d_call: -
j_call: TRBJ2-1
cdr3_aa: CASSRDWIEQFF
cdr3_nt: TGTGCCAGCAGCAGGGACTGGATAGAGCAGTTCTTC

clone_size: -
v_call: TRBV28
d_call: -
j_call: TRBJ2-2
cdr3_aa: CASRLRVLTGELFF
cdr3_nt: TGTGCCAGCAGGCTCAGGGTTCTCACCGGGGAGCTGTTTTTT

clone_size: few
v_call: TRBV4-1
d_call: TRBD1
j_call: TRBJ1-4
cdr3_aa: CASSQGRDRGDKLFF
cdr3_nt: TGCGCCAGCAGCCAAGGGCGGGACAGGGGTGATAAACTGTTTTTT

clone_size: -
v_call: TRBV9
d_call: TRBD1
j_call: TRBJ1-4
cdr3_aa: CASSRDRLDEKLFF
cdr3_nt: TGTGCCAGCAGCCGGGACAGGTTAGATGAAAAACTGTTTTTT

clone_size: -
v_call: TRBV7-2
d_call: -
j_call: TRBJ1-4
cdr3_aa: CASSLGGGPNEKLFF
cdr3_nt: TGTGCCAGCAGCTTAGGCGGCGGTCCTAATGAAAAACTGTTTTTT

clone_size: once
v_call: TRBV7-3
d_call: TRBD2
j_call: TRBJ2-7
cdr3_aa: CASSLTGLGRYEQYF
cdr3_nt: TGTGCCAGCAGCTTAACGGGACTAGGGCGCTACGAGCAGTACTTC

clone_size: -
v_call: TRBV7-9
d_call: -
j_call: TRBJ1-5
cdr3_aa: CASSLARDQPQHF
cdr3_nt: TGTGCCAGCAGCTTAGCACGAGATCAGCCCCAGCATTTT

clone_size: -
v_call: TRBV21-1
d_call: -
j_call: TRBJ2-7
cdr3_aa: CASSKESASGGLSYEQYF
cdr3_nt: TGTGCCAGCAGCAAAGAGTCGGCTAGCGGGGGCCTTTCCTACGAGCAGTACTTC

clone_size: -
v_call: TRBV28
d_call: -
j_call: TRBJ1-2
cdr3_aa: CASSTGVGNYGYTF
cdr3_nt: TGTGCCAGTTCGACAGGCGTGGGGAACTATGGCTACACCTTC

clone_size: -
v_call: TRBV28
d_call: -
j_call: TRBJ1-4
cdr3_aa: CASTEGGIDNEKLFF
cdr3_nt: TGTGCCAGCACCGAGGGAGGCATTGATAATGAAAAACTGTTTTTT

clone_size: -
v_call: TRBV7-8
d_call: TRBD1
j_call: TRBJ1-1
cdr3_aa: CASSARARQGGMNTEAFF
cdr3_nt: TGTGCCAGCAGCGCCCGGGCCCGACAGGGGGGGATGAACACTGAAGCTTTCTTT

clone_size: once
v_call: TRBV19
d_call: -
j_call: TRBJ2-5
cdr3_aa: CASSINREGETQYF
cdr3_nt: TGTGCCAGTAGTATCAACAGGGAAGGAGAGACCCAGTACTTC

clone_size: -
v_call: TRBV6-5
d_call: TRBD1
j_call: TRBJ1-2
cdr3_aa: CASTRTGGYYGYTF
cdr3_nt: TGTGCCAGCACCAGGACAGGGGGGTACTATGGCTACACCTTC

clone_size: -
v_call: TRBV7-9
d_call: TRBD1
j_call: TRBJ1-4
cdr3_aa: CASSLQGGNEKLFF
cdr3_nt: TGTGCCAGCAGCCTTCAGGGGGGTAATGAAAAACTGTTTTTT

clone_size: -
v_call: TRBV3-1/TRBV3-2
d_call: TRBD1
j_call: TRBJ1-4
cdr3_aa: CASSPINPGQEDEKLFF
cdr3_nt: TGTGCCAGCAGCCCCATTAATCCGGGACAGGAAGATGAAAAACTGTTTTTT

clone_size: -
v_call: TRBV2
d_call: -
j_call: TRBJ2-7
cdr3_aa: CASRPGWASYEQYF
cdr3_nt: TGTGCCAGCCGCCCAGGGTGGGCGTCCTACGAGCAGTACTTC

clone_size: -
v_call: TRBV28
d_call: -
j_call: TRBJ1-1
cdr3_aa: CASIFSTRGTEAFF
cdr3_nt: TGTGCCAGCATATTTTCAACCAGGGGCACTGAAGCTTTCTTT

clone_size: -
v_call: TRBV19
d_call: -
j_call: TRBJ2-7
cdr3_aa: CASSINESPGYEQYF
cdr3_nt: TGTGCCAGTAGTATTAATGAGAGTCCGGGCTACGAGCAGTACTTC

clone_size: -
v_call: TRBV11-2
d_call: -
j_call: TRBJ1-1
cdr3_aa: CASSSRGGTLNTEAFF
cdr3_nt: TGTGCCAGCAGCTCTCGGGGGGGGACCCTGAACACTGAAGCTTTCTTT

clone_size: -
v_call: TRBV7-8
d_call: TRBD1
j_call: TRBJ2-7
cdr3_aa: CASSRSGQGINSYEQYF
cdr3_nt: TGTGCCAGCAGTCGTTCAGGACAGGGAATTAACTCCTACGAGCAGTACTTC

clone_size: -
v_call: TRBV4-3
d_call: -
j_call: TRBJ2-2
cdr3_aa: CASSQLQGPTLNTGELFF
cdr3_nt: TGCGCCAGCAGCCAACTACAGGGACCGACTCTAAACACCGGGGAGCTGTTTTTT

clone_size: -
v_call: TRBV2
d_call: TRBD2
j_call: TRBJ2-7
cdr3_aa: CASSQREDYEQYF
cdr3_nt: TGTGCCAGCTCCCAGCGGGAGGACTACGAGCAGTACTTC

clone_size: -
v_call: TRBV19
d_call: TRBD2
j_call: TRBJ2-1
cdr3_aa: CASSIGLAGVSSYNEQFF
cdr3_nt: TGTGCCAGTAGTATCGGGCTAGCGGGGGTGAGCTCCTACAATGAGCAGTTCTTC

clone_size: -
v_call: TRBV19
d_call: TRBD1
j_call: TRBJ2-4
cdr3_aa: CASSQGDRRAKNIQYF
cdr3_nt: TGTGCCAGTAGTCAAGGGGACAGGAGGGCCAAAAACATTCAGTACTTC

clone_size: -
v_call: TRBV5-4
d_call: TRBD1
j_call: TRBJ1-6
cdr3_aa: CASSTRDRGRSPLHF
cdr3_nt: TGTGCCAGCAGCACGCGGGACAGGGGCCGGTCACCCCTCCACTTT

clone_size: -
v_call: TRBV5-1
d_call: TRBD1
j_call: TRBJ2-1
cdr3_aa: CASSLGTGGHNEQFF
cdr3_nt: TGCGCCAGCAGCTTGGGGACAGGGGGCCACAATGAGCAGTTCTTC

clone_size: -
v_call: TRBV6-5
d_call: TRBD1
j_call: TRBJ2-7
cdr3_aa: CASSYSRDRSYEQYF
cdr3_nt: TGTGCCAGCAGTTACTCCCGGGACAGGTCATACGAGCAGTACTTC

clone_size: -
v_call: TRBV6-5
d_call: -
j_call: TRBJ2-2
cdr3_aa: CASSYLSQGVAGELFF
cdr3_nt: TGTGCCAGCAGTTACCTATCCCAGGGTGTAGCCGGGGAGCTGTTTTTT